This T cell receptor (beta chain) was profiled in a study of early T cells in non-severe SARS-CoV-2 infection (dated by TCRdb to about 2021). About the full investigation: TCR sequencing used bulk RNA from unsorted whole blood, so alpha and beta chains could not be paired. Beyond this particular receptor, the publication reports: VDJdb matching was skewed toward anti-spike CD8 responses, so virus-specific expansions were likely underestimated and private and CD4 specificities were missed.

Receptor libraries were prepared by 5' RACE. Sequencing was performed on a NextSeq 500. To correct for sequencing error and PCR bias, the TCR library protocol tagged individual cDNA molecules with unique molecular identifiers. Both TCR alpha and beta chains were sequenced, and tight co-correlation was observed between alpha and beta sequence abundances in each sample. Per the source publication's procedure: Decombinator V4 was used to perform V gene, J gene and CDR3 annotation of TCR sequences. TCRs were defined as expanded if a significant change between any two time points was detected under a Poisson model with p below 0.0001. TCR abundances were normalised to the total number of TCRs sequenced per sample and were expressed as counts per million. TRAV1-2 paired with TRAJ12, TRAJ20 or TRAJ33 defined MAIT TCRs, while TRAV10 paired with TRAJ18 defined iNKT TCRs. VDJdb, accessed 1 November 2021, was searched for CMV, EBV and SARS-CoV-2 annotated TCRs, excluding TCRs annotated for multiple antigens. TCRdb handled the public reads itself, with Q25 trimming in fastp and clone calling in MiXCR, and kept productive beta chains. Rows merge per CDR3 protein into single entries with the most common DNA and genes. None of the V and J calls come from the authors' own analysis; TCRdb made them. The sample profile shows 70,000 to 90,000 distinct CDR3 sequences; about 14% of them were found once. Roughly 12% of the sample is taken by the ten largest.

A case-control design nested within a healthcare worker cohort in London, UK, was used, with weekly nasopharyngeal swab PCR tests and blood sampling performed. Healthcare workers were enrolled in the week of the UK lockdown, from 23 to 31 March 2020, and were followed every week for up to 16 weeks. CDR1 and CDR2 are read off the germline V gene (reference sequence) as SGHNT and YYREEE. Including cysteine and phenylalanine, the CDR3 has 13 amino acids. Of all the DNA, just the CDR3 is kept, 39 bases in frame from base 1. Trimming takes 9 bases off V and 3 bases off J; junction bases not matched to a gene: 8. This clonotype was seen a handful of times. Which antigen it targets is not known. No base quality information exists; no much larger clone differs at one position.

Recombination linked TRBV5-4 to TRBJ2-7; 8 junctional bases match TRBD2. This clonotype originated in an adult who was a healthcare worker with PCR-confirmed SARS-CoV-2 infection or an uninfected control (not recorded which). The sequenced sample was whole blood. CDR3 protein: CATSREGLYEQYF. The sequence in DNA is TGTGCCACCTCTCGGGAGGGCCTCTACGAGCAGTACTTC.